These 29 T cell receptor beta chains were all obtained from the same sample, sequenced in a study of T cell responses to AZD1222 COVID-19 vaccine. Assay used: immunoSEQ multiplex PCR; TCRdb lists only in-frame clones, some missing. Altogether about 120,000 clones are present, roughly 90% being singletons, with the ten largest covering roughly 7.1%. The sample in question was peripheral blood, obtained 28 days after the second AZD1222 dose. Every receptor here comes from an adult who received the AZD1222 COVID-19 vaccine.

The V and J genes are TRBV7-3 and TRBJ1-1; tentative D call: TRBD1 (6 bases). Germline V CDR1 and CDR2: SGHTA, FQGTGA. The CDR3 contains 14 residues. Between the trimmed V and J ends, which lost 5 bases and 5 bases, there was a span of 15 bases. CDR3 amino acids: CASSQNREGTEAFF. DNA of the CDR3: TGTGCCAGCAGCCAAAACAGGGAGGGGACTGAAGCTTTCTTT.

This clone was picked up one time. J is TRBJ2-3 and V is TRBV5-5; possibly TRBD2 for D (5 bases). Germline-derived CDR1 and CDR2 are SGHKS and YYEKEE (reference sequence). CDR3 length: 16 amino acids. The ends were cut back, 5 bases at V and 1 base at J, with 17 bases in the middle. CDR3 in amino acids: CASRFDGGGGTDTQYF. For the CDR3, the DNA is TGTGCCAGCAGGTTCGATGGAGGAGGCGGCACAGATACGCAGTATTTT.

This chain connects TRBV21-1 to TRBJ2-7; the D call in the table, TRBD2, was not verified against the DNA. TRBV21-1 is deemed a pseudogene. There are 22 residues in the CDR3. CDR3 DNA: TGTGCCAGCAGCAAATCAAGGCCCGCCCGTCGGATGAAGACTAGAAGCTCCTACGAGCAGTACTTC. Translated: CASSKSRPARRMKTRSSYEQYF.

The gene calls are TRBV6-4 and TRBJ2-1, with D uncertain. V shed 11 bases and J shed 5 bases, with 22 bases lying between them. The CDR3 covers 15 residues. Per germline, CDR1 MRHNA and CDR2 SNTAGT. This chain's CDR3 is CASRREDLPHNEQFF. In nucleotides, the CDR3 is TGTGCCTCCAGGCGAGAGGATCTACCCCACAATGAGCAGTTCTTC.

The genes are TRBV6-2 or TRBV6-3 and TRBJ2-7, with D possibly being TRBD1 or TRBD2 (6 bases each). The V end lost 6 bases, the J end lost 0 bases, and 15 bases lay between the germline ends. Germline CDR1 is MNHEY and CDR2 is SVGEGT. The CDR3 is made up of 15 amino acids. The CDR3 protein is CASSPLGGSSYEQYF. The CDR3 region has the DNA TGTGCCAGCAGCCCCCTAGGGGGGAGCTCCTACGAGCAGTACTTC.

This chain connects TRBV7-2 to TRBJ2-3; perhaps D is TRBD1 or TRBD2 (5 bases each). The CDR3 spans 16 residues. Germline CDR1 is SGHTA and CDR2 is FQGNSA. V lost 3 bases and J 3 bases, leaving 16 bases between the germline ends. CDR3 DNA: TGTGCCAGCAGCTTCGACCCGGGGCCAGGGACAGATACGCAGTATTTT. Translated, it gives CASSFDPGPGTDTQYF.

This clone was counted a single time. The chain links TRBV11-1 to TRBJ2-7; no clear D gene. CDR3 length equals 13 residues. CDR1 is SGHAT, CDR2 FQDESV, per germline (reference sequence). Deletions cut 7 bases from V and 0 bases from J, with 10 bases between. The CDR3: CASTADSSYEQYF. The CDR3 nucleotides are TGTGCCAGCACCGCGGATAGCTCCTACGAGCAGTACTTC.

The rearrangement links TRBV20-1 to TRBJ2-7; D is tentatively TRBD1 or TRBD2 (5 bases each). V was shortened by 3 bases and J by 7 bases, with 22 bases between the two germline ends. Germline values: CDR1 DFQATT, CDR2 SNEGSKA (reference sequence). The CDR3 has 15 residues. As DNA, the CDR3 is TGCAGTGCTAGTGGGGACCCGGGCTCCGATGGGGAGCAGTACTTC. Encoded protein: CSASGDPGSDGEQYF.

The gene calls are TRBV27 and TRBJ2-7; TRBD2 matches 7 bases. The V gene's germline CDR1 is MNHEY and CDR2 SMNVEV (reference sequence). CDR3 length: 16 residues. Trimming cost V 5 bases and J 2 bases; bases outside gene matches: 12. The CDR3 region is CASSPSSGETTYEQYF. CDR3 sequence (DNA): TGTGCCAGCAGTCCCTCAAGCGGGGAAACTACCTACGAGCAGTACTTC.

CDR3 nucleotides: TGTGCCAGCAGCCGGGGAGGGAGGGGGGCGTACTATGGCTACACCTTC. It translates to CASSRGGRGAYYGYTF. The chain couples TRBV3-1 (or the pseudogene TRBV3-2) to TRBJ1-2, with TRBD1 as a possible D gene (6 bases). Germline CDR1 reads LGHDT; CDR2 reads YNNKEL (reference sequence). The CDR3 has 16 residues. Trimming took off 4 bases at V and 3 bases at J, with 18 bases between the two ends.

The CDR3 reads CASSLPTSGTYEQYF. The CDR3 region has the DNA TGTGCCAGCAGCTTGCCGACTAGCGGGACCTACGAGCAGTACTTC. V and J are TRBV5-6 and TRBJ2-7; 11 nucleotides match TRBD2. The V gene's germline CDR1 is SGHDT and CDR2 YYEEEE. V gave up 1 base and J gave up 2 bases; unmatched junction bases: 2. This CDR3 region has 15 residues.

The rearrangement uses TRBV5-1 and TRBJ2-5; D is perhaps TRBD2 (6 bases). The CDR3 consists of 13 residues. Trimming took 2 bases from V and 10 from J, leaving 15 bases between them. The germline V gene encodes CDR1 SGHRS and CDR2 YFSETQ. The CDR3 is CASSLMWGGVQYF. The CDR3 DNA follows: TGCGCCAGCAGCTTAATGTGGGGCGGGGTCCAGTACTTC.

The chain carries TRBV30 and TRBJ2-7, with 8 bases identical to TRBD2. J gave up 0 bases and V 3 bases, and 7 bases lay outside the gene matches. The CDR3 sequence is 15 residues long. In germline, CDR1 is GTSNPN, CDR2 SVGIG (reference sequence). The CDR3 region has the DNA TGTGCCTGGAGCCGGACTAGCCGACTCTCCTACGAGCAGTACTTC. It translates to CAWSRTSRLSYEQYF.

This chain connects TRBV28 to TRBJ1-1; D perhaps matches TRBD1 (6 bases). Trimming removed 4 bases at V and 4 bases at J, with 16 bases between. The CDR3 has 15 amino acids. Germline V gene lookup returns CDR1 MDHEN and CDR2 SYDVKM. This CDR3 reads CASSSIAGGPTEAFF. The CDR3 DNA follows: TGTGCCAGCAGTTCCATAGCGGGGGGGCCCACTGAAGCTTTCTTT.

V and J are TRBV28 and TRBJ1-3; D unclear. Germline loops: CDR1 MDHEN, CDR2 SYDVKM. This CDR3 has 13 residues. V was trimmed by 7 bases and J by 4 bases, leaving 11 bases between them. The CDR3 DNA reads TGTGCCAGCATCCCGACGGACGGAAACACCATATATTTT. Translating gives CASIPTDGNTIYF.

This clone has just one count. The chain recombines TRBV18 with TRBJ1-4; D gene uncertain. The CDR3 sequence is 13 residues long. V dropped 8 bases and J dropped 3 bases, with 10 bases sitting between them. Germline V gene lookup returns CDR1 KGHSH and CDR2 LQKENI. In nucleotides, the CDR3 is TGTGCCAGCGCGGAGAGGGCTAATGAAAAACTGTTTTTT. Its protein is CASAERANEKLFF.

The genes are TRBV7-9 and TRBJ2-7; 8 bases agree with TRBD2. The J segment lost 8 bases and the V segment lost 3 bases, leaving 12 bases of the junction unmatched. This CDR3 region has 15 residues. From germline, CDR1 is SEHNR and CDR2 FQNEAQ (reference sequence). The chain's CDR3 is CASSFSGAGVPKQYF. The CDR3 DNA sequence: TGTGCCAGCAGCTTCAGTGGAGCGGGAGTCCCAAAGCAGTACTTC.

The V gene is TRBV21-1, the J gene TRBJ2-7. TRBV21-1 is shown as a pseudogene. The CDR3 is 15 residues long. As DNA, the CDR3 is TGTGCCAGCAGCAATCACGGGCCTCGGCCTTACGAGCAGTACTTC. As protein: CASSNHGPRPYEQYF.

This chain links TRBV7-8 with TRBJ1-6, with 10 bases lining up with TRBD1. Germline trimming cut 4 bases from V and 7 bases from J; bases unmatched to any gene: 4. Germline CDR1 is SGHVS and CDR2 is FQNEAQ. The CDR3 extends over 15 amino acids. CDR3 residues: CASSSRTGGNSPLHF. The CDR3 DNA reads as TGTGCCAGCAGCTCCCGGACAGGGGGGAATTCACCCCTCCACTTT.

The J gene is TRBJ2-5, the V gene TRBV6-2 or TRBV6-3; D perhaps matches TRBD2 (6 bases). The CDR3 is made up of 14 amino acids. V was cut by 3 bases and J by 4 bases, with 12 bases left in between. Looked up from germline, CDR1 is MNHEY and CDR2 is SVGEGT. The CDR3 DNA follows: TGTGCCAGCAGTTATCCCATGGGACTAGAGACCCAGTACTTC. Its protein product is CASSYPMGLETQYF.

In its sample, this clone was seen once. The chain links TRBV3-1 (or the pseudogene TRBV3-2) to TRBJ1-2, with D unclear. V was clipped by 1 base and J by 4 bases, with 7 bases between them. Per the germline V gene, CDR1 is LGHDT and CDR2 is YNNKEL (reference sequence). CDR3 length equals 13 residues. CDR3 sequence reads: CASSQGAGYGYTF. CDR3 coding DNA: TGTGCCAGCAGCCAAGGGGCAGGCTATGGCTACACCTTC.

The V gene is TRBV28, the J gene TRBJ1-5; tentative D call: TRBD1 (6 bases). The V end was cut by 0 bases, the J end by 5 bases, with 8 bases between. This CDR3 region has 14 residues. Germline CDR1 and CDR2: MDHEN and SYDVKM. CDR3 DNA: TGTGCCAGCAGTTTATGGGCAGGGGATCAGCCCCAGCATTTT. The encoded protein is CASSLWAGDQPQHF.

The chain combines TRBV5-1 with TRBJ2-7, with a weak D call TRBD2 (5 bases). Per the germline V gene, CDR1 is SGHRS and CDR2 is YFSETQ. The CDR3 runs 14 residues. Deletions cut 0 bases from V and 3 bases from J, with 10 bases between. CDR3 DNA: TGCGCCAGCAGCTTGGGTGTGGGGAGCTACGAGCAGTACTTC. It encodes CASSLGVGSYEQYF. The full variable domain, its missing parts supplied by reference TRBV5-1 and TRBJ2-7, is KAGVTQTPRYLIKTRGQQVTLSCSPISGHRSVSWYQQTPGQGLQFLFEYFSETQRNKGNFPGRFSGRQFSNSRSEMNVSTLELGDSALYLCASSLGVGSYEQYFGPGTRLTVT.

V gene TRBV28 combines with J gene TRBJ2-1, with a possible D match to TRBD2 (6 bases). The CDR3 is 18 amino acids. V dropped 3 bases and J dropped 4 bases, with 22 bases sitting between them. CDR1 and CDR2 from the germline V gene are MDHEN and SYDVKM. CDR3 nucleotides: TGTGCCAGCAGTTTCGGTGGCTGGGCTAGGGACTTTTACAATGAGCAGTTCTTC. Its protein product is CASSFGGWARDFYNEQFF.

This sequence joins TRBV12-5 and TRBJ2-7; D possibly corresponds to TRBD1 (5 bases). The V end was cut by 1 base, the J end by 4 bases, with 8 bases between. Germline assignment: CDR1 LGHNT and CDR2 FRNRAP. The CDR3 spans 13 residues. CDR3 sequence reads: CASGLGQTYEQYF. The CDR3 nucleotides read TGTGCTAGTGGTTTGGGACAGACTTACGAGCAGTACTTC.

V usage is TRBV5-1 and J usage is TRBJ1-6; 7 bases agree with TRBD1. J was trimmed by 10 bases and V by 0 bases; bases with no gene match: 7. The CDR3 has 15 amino acids. CDR1 and CDR2 (germline): SGHRS, YFSETQ. The CDR3 sequence is CASSLGTGARSPLHF. The CDR3, as DNA: TGCGCCAGCAGCTTGGGCACAGGGGCGCGCTCACCCCTCCACTTT.

The chain links TRBV7-9 to TRBJ2-7; D gene unclear. Germline V gene data show CDR1 as SEHNR and CDR2 as FQNEAQ (reference sequence). CDR3 size: 16 residues. V shed 5 bases and J shed 3 bases, with 20 bases lying between them. CDR3 in amino acids: CASSPLSIGPYYEQYF. In DNA, the CDR3 is TGTGCCAGCAGCCCTCTTAGCATAGGACCTTACTACGAGCAGTACTTC.

The CDR3, as DNA: TGTGCCAGTAGTTTCTACAGAATCACTAACTATGGCTACACCTTC. Translation: CASSFYRITNYGYTF. The chain has TRBV19 and TRBJ1-2; D unresolved. CDR3 size: 15 residues. Germline V lookup: CDR1 LNHDA, CDR2 SQIVND (reference sequence). V lost 5 bases to trimming and J lost 0 bases, with 13 bases between them.

V usage is TRBV9 and J usage is TRBJ2-3, with no clear D. This CDR3 has 18 residues. The V end lost 4 bases, the J end lost 0 bases, and 21 bases lay between the germline ends. From germline, CDR1 is SGDLS and CDR2 YYNGEE. The CDR3 spells CASSSNTPGRASTDTQYF. The CDR3 bases are TGTGCCAGCAGCTCCAACACCCCTGGTCGAGCTAGCACAGATACGCAGTATTTT.